The source of this T cell receptor (beta chain) is a study of blood T cell repertoires in COVID-19. Across the whole study: Some COVID-19 samples were acute and others convalescent; all came from the United States, Italy and Spain. PBMCs, B-cell-depleted T cells, or T cells were the source of the cDNA or gDNA that made up the material.

The germline CDR1 and CDR2 sequences are DFQATT and SNEGSKA (reference sequence). J lost 12 bases, V lost 5 bases, and 10 bases had no gene match. This CDR3 spans 11 amino acids. Assay: immunoSEQ multiplex PCR; the TCRdb copy retains only in-frame clones and omits some. The profile shows 100,000 to 150,000 clones, approximately 90% of them singletons. This sequence originates from a human donor in a cohort sampled during active COVID-19. The sequenced sample was peripheral blood. The chain has TRBV20-1 and TRBJ2-7; 7 nucleotides agree with TRBD2. The CDR3 nucleotides are TGCAGTGCTGGACTAGACGGGGCCCCGTACTTC. It specifies CSAGLDGAPYF.